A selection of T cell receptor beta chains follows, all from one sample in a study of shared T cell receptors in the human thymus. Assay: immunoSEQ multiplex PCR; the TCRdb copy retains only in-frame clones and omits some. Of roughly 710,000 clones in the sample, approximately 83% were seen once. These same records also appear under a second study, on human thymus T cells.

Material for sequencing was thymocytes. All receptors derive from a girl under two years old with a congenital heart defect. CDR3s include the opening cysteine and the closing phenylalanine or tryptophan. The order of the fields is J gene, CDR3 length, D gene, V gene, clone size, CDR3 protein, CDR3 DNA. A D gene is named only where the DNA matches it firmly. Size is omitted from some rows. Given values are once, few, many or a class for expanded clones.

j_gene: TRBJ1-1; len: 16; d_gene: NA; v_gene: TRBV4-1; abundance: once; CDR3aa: CASSPTSGLGNTEAFF; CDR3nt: TGCGCCAGCAGCCCTACTTCAGGGCTCGGGAACACTGAAGCTTTCTTT
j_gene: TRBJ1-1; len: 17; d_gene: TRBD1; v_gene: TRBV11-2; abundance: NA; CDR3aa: CASSLQGQGIMNTEAFF; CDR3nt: TGTGCCAGCAGCTTACAGGGACAGGGGATAATGAACACTGAAGCTTTCTTT
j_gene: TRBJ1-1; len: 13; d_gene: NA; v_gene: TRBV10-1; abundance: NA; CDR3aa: CASSSGQNTEAFF; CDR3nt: TGCGCCAGCAGCTCCGGACAGAACACTGAAGCTTTCTTT
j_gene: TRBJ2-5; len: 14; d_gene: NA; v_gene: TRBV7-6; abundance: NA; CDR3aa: CASSLAPPEVTQYF; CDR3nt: TGTGCCAGCAGCTTAGCGCCCCCCGAGGTGACCCAGTACTTC
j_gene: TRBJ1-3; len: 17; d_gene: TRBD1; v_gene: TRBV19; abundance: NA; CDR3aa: CASSGQGGHGVGNTIYF; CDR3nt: TGTGCCAGTAGCGGACAGGGAGGCCACGGGGTTGGAAACACCATATATTTT
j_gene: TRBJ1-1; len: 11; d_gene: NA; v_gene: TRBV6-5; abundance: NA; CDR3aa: CASKKRFEAFF; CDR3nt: TGTGCCAGCAAAAAGCGATTTGAAGCTTTCTTT
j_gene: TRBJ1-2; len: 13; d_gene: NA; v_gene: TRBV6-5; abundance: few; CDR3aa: CASSKQVRYGYTF; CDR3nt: TGTGCCAGCAGTAAACAGGTTCGCTATGGCTACACCTTC
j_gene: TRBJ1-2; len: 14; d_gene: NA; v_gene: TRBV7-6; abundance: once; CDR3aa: CASSLGVSDYGYTF; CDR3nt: TGTGCCAGCAGCTTAGGGGTGAGCGACTATGGCTACACCTTC
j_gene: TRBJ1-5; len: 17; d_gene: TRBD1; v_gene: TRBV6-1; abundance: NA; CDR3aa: CASSEANGTGLNQPQHF; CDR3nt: TGTGCCAGCAGTGAAGCGAATGGGACAGGGCTGAATCAGCCCCAGCATTTT
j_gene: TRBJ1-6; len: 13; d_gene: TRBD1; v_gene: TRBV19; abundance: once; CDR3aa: CASTGQPNSPLHF; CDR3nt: TGTGCCAGTACGGGACAGCCTAATTCACCCCTCCACTTT
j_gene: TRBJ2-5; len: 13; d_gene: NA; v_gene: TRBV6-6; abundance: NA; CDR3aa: CASSYSKRETQYF; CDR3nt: TGTGCCAGCAGTTACTCGAAGCGCGAGACCCAGTACTTC
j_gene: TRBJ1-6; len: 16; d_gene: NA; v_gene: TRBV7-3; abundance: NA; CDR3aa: CASSLKRASYNSPLHF; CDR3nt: TGTGCCAGCAGCTTAAAGAGGGCGAGCTATAATTCACCCCTCCACTTT
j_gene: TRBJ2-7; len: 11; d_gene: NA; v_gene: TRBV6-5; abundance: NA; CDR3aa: CASQGFDEQYF; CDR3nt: TGTGCCTCACAGGGTTTCGACGAGCAGTACTTC
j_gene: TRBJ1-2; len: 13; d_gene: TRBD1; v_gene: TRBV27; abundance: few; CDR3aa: CASGTGSPYGYTF; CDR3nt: TGTGCCAGCGGGACAGGCTCCCCCTATGGCTACACCTTC
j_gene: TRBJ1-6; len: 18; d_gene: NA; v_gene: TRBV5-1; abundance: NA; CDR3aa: CASSARGGLSSYNSPLHF; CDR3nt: TGCGCCAGCAGCGCCCGGGGAGGTTTAAGCTCCTATAATTCACCCCTCCACTTT
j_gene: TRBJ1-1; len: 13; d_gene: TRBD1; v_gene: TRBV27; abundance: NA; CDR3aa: CASSYHRGAEAFF; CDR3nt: TGTGCCAGCAGTTACCACAGGGGAGCTGAAGCTTTCTTT
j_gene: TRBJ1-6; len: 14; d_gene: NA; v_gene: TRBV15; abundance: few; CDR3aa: CATTSGGDNSPLHF; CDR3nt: TGTGCCACCACTAGCGGGGGGGATAATTCACCCCTCCACTTT
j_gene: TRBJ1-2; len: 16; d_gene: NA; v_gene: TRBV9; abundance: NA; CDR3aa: CASSVAGDGWEGGYTF; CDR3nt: TGTGCCAGCAGCGTTGCAGGGGATGGTTGGGAAGGTGGCTACACCTTC
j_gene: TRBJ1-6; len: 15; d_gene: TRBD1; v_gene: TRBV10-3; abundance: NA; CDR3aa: CAISETGTGGPPLHF; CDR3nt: TGTGCCATCAGTGAAACCGGGACAGGGGGTCCACCCCTCCACTTT
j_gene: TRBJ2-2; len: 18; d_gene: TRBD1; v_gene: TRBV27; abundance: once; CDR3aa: CASSLERQDRVGSGELFF; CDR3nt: TGTGCCAGCAGTTTAGAAAGGCAGGACAGGGTAGGATCCGGGGAGCTGTTTTTT
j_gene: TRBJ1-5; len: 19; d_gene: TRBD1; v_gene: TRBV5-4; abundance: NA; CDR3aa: CASSPCWTGEVDGNQPQHF; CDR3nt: TGTGCCAGCAGCCCATGTTGGACAGGGGAAGTTGATGGCAATCAGCCCCAGCATTTT
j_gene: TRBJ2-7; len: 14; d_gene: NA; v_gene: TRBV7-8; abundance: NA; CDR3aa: CASSLRDMGPEQYF; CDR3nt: TGTGCCAGCAGCTTAAGAGACATGGGTCCCGAGCAGTACTTC
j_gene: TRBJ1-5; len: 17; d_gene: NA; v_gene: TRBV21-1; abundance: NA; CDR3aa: CASSKPPRGQKNQPQHF; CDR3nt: TGTGCCAGCAGCAAGCCCCCTCGTGGACAGAAAAATCAGCCCCAGCATTTT
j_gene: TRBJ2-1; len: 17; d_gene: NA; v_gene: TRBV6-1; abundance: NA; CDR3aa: CASSEGWAGPLYNEQFF; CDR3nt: TGTGCCAGCAGTGAAGGGTGGGCGGGGCCTCTCTACAATGAGCAGTTCTTC